This T cell receptor beta chain came from a study of naive and memory T cell subsets. The SP2 primer and nested alpha and beta constant region primers amplified ligated cDNA in four rounds. Alpha and beta constant region primers primed reverse transcription for blood and skin samples. Via MiXCR, TCRdb re-called the UMI-ligation and nested PCR reads, giving one row per CDR3 protein. The profile shows 25,000 to 30,000 distinct CDR3 sequences, 5% to 5.5% of them singletons. This clonotype was observed at least ten times. The CDR3 is 13 residues long. With 4 bases removed from V and 3 bases from J, the gap between germline ends came to 10 bases. CDR1 is LNHNV and CDR2 is YYDKDF in the germline V gene (reference sequence). The library had UMIs added by 3' ligation of an oligonucleotide to TCR cDNA.

Material: blood. This TCR was recovered from an adult in good health. The V call is TRBV15, the J call TRBJ2-7; D call uncertain. The CDR3 nucleotides are TGTGCCACCAGCAACCCCGGGCTCTACGAGCAGTACTTC. Translation gives CATSNPGLYEQYF.